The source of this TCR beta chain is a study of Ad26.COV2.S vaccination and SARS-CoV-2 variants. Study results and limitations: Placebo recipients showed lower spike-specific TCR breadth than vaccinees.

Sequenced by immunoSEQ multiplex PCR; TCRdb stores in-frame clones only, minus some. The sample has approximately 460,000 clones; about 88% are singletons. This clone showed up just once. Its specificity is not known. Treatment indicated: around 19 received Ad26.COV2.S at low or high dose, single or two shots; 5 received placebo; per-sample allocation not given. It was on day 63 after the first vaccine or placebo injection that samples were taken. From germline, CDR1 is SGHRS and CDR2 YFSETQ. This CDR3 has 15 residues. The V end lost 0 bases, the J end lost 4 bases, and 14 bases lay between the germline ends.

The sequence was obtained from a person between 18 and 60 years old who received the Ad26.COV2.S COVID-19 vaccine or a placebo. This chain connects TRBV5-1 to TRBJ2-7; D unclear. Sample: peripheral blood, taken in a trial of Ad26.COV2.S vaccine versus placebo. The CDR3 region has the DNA TGCGCCAGCAGCTTGGGGGCAGAAGCTTTGTACGAGCAGTACTTC. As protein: CASSLGAEALYEQYF.